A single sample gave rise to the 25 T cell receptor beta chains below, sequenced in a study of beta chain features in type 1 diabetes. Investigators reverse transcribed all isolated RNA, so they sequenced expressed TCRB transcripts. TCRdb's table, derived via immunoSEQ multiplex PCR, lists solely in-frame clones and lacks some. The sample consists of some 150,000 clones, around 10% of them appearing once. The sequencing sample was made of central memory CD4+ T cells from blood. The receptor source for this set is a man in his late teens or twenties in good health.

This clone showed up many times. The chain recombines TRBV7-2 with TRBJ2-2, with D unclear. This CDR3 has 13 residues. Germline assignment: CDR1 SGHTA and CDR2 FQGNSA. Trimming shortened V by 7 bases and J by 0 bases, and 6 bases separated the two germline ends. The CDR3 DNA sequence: TGTGCCAGCACCTCCCCGAACACCGGGGAGCTGTTTTTT. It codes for CASTSPNTGELFF.

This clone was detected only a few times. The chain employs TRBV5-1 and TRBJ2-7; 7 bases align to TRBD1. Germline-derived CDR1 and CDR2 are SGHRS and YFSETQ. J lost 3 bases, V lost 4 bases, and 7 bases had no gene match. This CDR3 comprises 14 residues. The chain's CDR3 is CASSPQGPIYEQYF. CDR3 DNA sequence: TGCGCCAGCAGCCCACAGGGGCCCATCTACGAGCAGTACTTC. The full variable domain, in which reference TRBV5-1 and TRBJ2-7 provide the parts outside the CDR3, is KAGVTQTPRYLIKTRGQQVTLSCSPISGHRSVSWYQQTPGQGLQFLFEYFSETQRNKGNFPGRFSGRQFSNSRSEMNVSTLELGDSALYLCASSPQGPIYEQYFGPGTRLTVT.

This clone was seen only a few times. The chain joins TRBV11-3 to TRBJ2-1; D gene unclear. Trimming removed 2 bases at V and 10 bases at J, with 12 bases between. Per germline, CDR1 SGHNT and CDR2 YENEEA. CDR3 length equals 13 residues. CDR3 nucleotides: TGTGCCAGCAGCTTAAACACCTTGGGGGAGCAGTTCTTC. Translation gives CASSLNTLGEQFF.

The CDR3 loop is CASSPQAARAETQYF. CDR3 DNA: TGTGCCAGCAGCCCCCAAGCTGCCAGGGCAGAGACCCAGTACTTC. V usage is TRBV9 and J usage is TRBJ2-5, with a weak D call TRBD1 (5 bases). The V and J ends lost 4 bases and 4 bases respectively, with 17 bases between them. This CDR3 has 15 amino acids. Germline CDR1 reads SGDLS; CDR2 reads YYNGEE.

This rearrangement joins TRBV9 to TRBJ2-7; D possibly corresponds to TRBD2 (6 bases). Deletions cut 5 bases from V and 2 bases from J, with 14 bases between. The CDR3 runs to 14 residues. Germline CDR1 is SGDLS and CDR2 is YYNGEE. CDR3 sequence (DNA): TGTGCCAGCAGGGCCAAGGGAGGAACCTACGAGCAGTACTTC. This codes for CASRAKGGTYEQYF.

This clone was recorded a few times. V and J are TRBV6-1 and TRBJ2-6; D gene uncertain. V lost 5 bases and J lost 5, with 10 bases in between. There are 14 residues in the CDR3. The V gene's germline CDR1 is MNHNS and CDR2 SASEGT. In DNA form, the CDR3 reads TGTGCCAGCAGTACCCCGAGGAGGGCCAACGTCCTGACTTTC. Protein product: CASSTPRRANVLTF.

The CDR3 DNA reads as TGTGCCAGCCGCCCCCAGGGACAGGGGGTAAAAGACTATGGCTACACCTTC. Its translation is CASRPQGQGVKDYGYTF. The genes are TRBV19 and TRBJ1-2; TRBD1 aligns across 11 bases. The ends lost 9 bases at V and 3 bases at J; junction bases unmatched: 15. Germline loops: CDR1 LNHDA, CDR2 SQIVND (reference sequence). The CDR3 covers 17 residues.

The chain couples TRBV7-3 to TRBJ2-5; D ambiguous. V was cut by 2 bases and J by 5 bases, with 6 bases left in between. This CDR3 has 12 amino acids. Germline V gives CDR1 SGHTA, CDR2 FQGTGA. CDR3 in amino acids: CASSLLGETQYF. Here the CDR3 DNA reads TGTGCCAGCAGCTTACTGGGGGAGACCCAGTACTTC. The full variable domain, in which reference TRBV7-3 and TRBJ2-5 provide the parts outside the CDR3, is GAGVSQTPSNKVTEKGKYVELRCDPISGHTALYWYRQSLGQGPEFLIYFQGTGAADDSGLPNDRFFAVRPEGSVSTLKIQRTERGDSAVYLCASSLLGETQYFGPGTRLLVL.

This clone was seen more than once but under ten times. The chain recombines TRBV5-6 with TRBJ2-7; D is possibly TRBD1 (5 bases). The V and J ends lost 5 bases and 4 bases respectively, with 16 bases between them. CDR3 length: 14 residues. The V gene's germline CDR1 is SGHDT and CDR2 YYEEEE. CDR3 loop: CASRSQGRAYEQYF. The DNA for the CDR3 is TGTGCCAGCAGGAGTCAGGGCAGAGCGTACGAGCAGTACTTC.

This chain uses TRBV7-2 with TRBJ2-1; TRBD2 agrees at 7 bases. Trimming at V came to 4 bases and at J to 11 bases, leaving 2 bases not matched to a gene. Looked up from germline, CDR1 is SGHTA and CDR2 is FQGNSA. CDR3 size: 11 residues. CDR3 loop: CASSSGLKQFF. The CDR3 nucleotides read TGTGCCAGCAGCTCGGGACTAAAGCAGTTCTTC. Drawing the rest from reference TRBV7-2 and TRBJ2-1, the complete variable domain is GAGVSQSPSNKVTEKGKDVELRCDPISGHTALYWYRQSLGQGLEFLIYFQGNSAPDKSGLPSDRFSAERTGGSVSTLTIQRTQQEDSAVYLCASSSGLKQFFGPGTRLTVL.

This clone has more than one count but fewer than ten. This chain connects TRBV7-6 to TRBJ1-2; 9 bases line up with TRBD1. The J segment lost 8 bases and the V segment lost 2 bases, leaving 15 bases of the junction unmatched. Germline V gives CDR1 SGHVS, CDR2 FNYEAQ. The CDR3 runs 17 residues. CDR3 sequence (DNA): TGTGCCAGCAGCTTATGGGGAACCGGGACAGGGAGATACGGCTACACCTTC. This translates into CASSLWGTGTGRYGYTF.

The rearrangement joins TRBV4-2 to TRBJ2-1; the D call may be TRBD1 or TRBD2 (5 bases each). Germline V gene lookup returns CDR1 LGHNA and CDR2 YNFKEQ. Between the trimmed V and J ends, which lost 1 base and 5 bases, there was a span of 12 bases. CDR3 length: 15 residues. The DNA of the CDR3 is TGTGCCAGCAGCCAAGGCCAGGGACGGGACAATGAGCAGTTCTTC. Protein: CASSQGQGRDNEQFF.

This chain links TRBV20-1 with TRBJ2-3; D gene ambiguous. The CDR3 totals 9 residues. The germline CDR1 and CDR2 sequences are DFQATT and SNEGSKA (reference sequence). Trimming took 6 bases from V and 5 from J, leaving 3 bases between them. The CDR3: CSAVDTQYF. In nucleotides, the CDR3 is TGCAGTGCAGTAGATACGCAGTATTTT.

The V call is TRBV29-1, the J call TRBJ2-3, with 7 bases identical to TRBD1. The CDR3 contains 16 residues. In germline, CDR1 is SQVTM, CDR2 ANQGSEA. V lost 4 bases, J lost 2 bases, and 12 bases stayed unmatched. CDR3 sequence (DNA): TGCAGCGTTGCCGAAGGCGTACAGGGGTTCACAGATACGCAGTATTTT. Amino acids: CSVAEGVQGFTDTQYF.

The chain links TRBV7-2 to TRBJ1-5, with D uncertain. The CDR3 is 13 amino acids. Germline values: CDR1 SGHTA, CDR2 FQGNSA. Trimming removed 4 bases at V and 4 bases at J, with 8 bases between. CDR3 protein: CASSSELNQPQHF. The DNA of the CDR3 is TGTGCCAGCAGCTCAGAGTTGAATCAGCCCCAGCATTTT.

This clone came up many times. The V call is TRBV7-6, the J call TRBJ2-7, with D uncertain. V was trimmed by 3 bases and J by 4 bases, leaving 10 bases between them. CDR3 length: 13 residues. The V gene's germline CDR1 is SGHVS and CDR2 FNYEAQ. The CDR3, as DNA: TGTGCCAGCAGCTTCGGTGCGCAGTACGAGCAGTACTTC. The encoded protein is CASSFGAQYEQYF.

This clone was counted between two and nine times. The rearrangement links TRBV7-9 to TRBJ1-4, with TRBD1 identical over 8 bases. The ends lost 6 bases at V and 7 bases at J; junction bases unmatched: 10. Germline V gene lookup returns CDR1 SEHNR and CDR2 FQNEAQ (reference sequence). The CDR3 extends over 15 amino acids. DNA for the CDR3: TGTGCCAGCAGTCGTGGGACAGGTCCCGTTGAAAAACTGTTTTTT. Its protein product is CASSRGTGPVEKLFF.

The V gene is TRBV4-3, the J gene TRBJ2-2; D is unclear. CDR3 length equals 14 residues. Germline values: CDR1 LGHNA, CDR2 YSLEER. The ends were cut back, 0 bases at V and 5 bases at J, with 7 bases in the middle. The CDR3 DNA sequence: TGCGCCAGCAGCCAAGATCATAGGACCGGGGAGCTGTTTTTT. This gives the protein CASSQDHRTGELFF.

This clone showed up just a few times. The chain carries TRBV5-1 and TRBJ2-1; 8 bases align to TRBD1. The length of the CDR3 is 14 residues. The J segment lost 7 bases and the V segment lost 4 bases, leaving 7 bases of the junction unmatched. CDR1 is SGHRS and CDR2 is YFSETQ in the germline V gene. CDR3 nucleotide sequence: TGCGCCAGCAGCCGGACCACAGGGGGAAATGAGCAGTTCTTC. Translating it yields CASSRTTGGNEQFF.

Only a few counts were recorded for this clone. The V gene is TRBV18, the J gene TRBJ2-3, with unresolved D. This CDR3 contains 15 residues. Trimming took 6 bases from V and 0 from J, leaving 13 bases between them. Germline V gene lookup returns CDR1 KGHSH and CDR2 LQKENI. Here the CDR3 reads CASSVFTVSTDTQYF. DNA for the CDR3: TGTGCCAGCTCGGTGTTCACTGTGAGCACAGATACGCAGTATTTT.

In nucleotides, the CDR3 is TGTGCCAGCGTAGCCCAAATCAATGAGCAGTTCTTC. Its translation: CASVAQINEQFF. The chain joins TRBV25-1 to TRBJ2-1, with D uncertain. V lost 8 bases and J 6 bases, leaving 11 bases between the germline ends. This CDR3 has 12 residues. Germline-derived CDR1 and CDR2 are MGHDK and SYGVNS.

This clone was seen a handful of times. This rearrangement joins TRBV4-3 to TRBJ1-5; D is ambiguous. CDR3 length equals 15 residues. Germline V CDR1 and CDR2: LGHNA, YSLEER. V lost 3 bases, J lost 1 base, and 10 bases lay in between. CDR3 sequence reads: CASSHELGSNQPQHF. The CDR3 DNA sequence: TGCGCCAGCAGCCACGAGTTAGGGAGCAATCAGCCCCAGCATTTT.

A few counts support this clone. This chain's CDR3 is CASSQTIAGGGTDTQYF. For the CDR3, the DNA is TGTGCCAGCAGCCAGACGATAGCGGGAGGTGGCACAGATACGCAGTATTTT. The rearrangement joins TRBV7-9 to TRBJ2-3, with TRBD2 matching over 10 bases. From germline, CDR1 is SEHNR and CDR2 FQNEAQ (reference sequence). V dropped 5 bases and J dropped 1; count of bases not matched to a gene: 9. The CDR3 has 17 residues.

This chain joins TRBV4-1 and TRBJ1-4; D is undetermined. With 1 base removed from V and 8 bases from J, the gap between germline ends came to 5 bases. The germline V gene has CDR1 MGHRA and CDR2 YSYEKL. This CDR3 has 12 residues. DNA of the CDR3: TGCGCCAGCAGCCAAGTTGTCGAAAAACTGTTTTTT. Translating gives CASSQVVEKLFF.

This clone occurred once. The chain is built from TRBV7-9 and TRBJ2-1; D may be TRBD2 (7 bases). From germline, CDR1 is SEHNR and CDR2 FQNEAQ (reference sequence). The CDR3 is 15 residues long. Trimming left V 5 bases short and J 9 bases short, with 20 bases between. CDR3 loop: CASSLTSVLGGEQFF. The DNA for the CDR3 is TGTGCCAGCAGCCTAACTAGCGTACTAGGGGGTGAGCAGTTCTTC. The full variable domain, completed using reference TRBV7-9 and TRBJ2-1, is DTGVSQNPRHKITKRGQNVTFRCDPISEHNRLYWYRQTLGQGPEFLTYFQNEAQLEKSRLLSDRFSAERPKGSFSTLEIQRTEQGDSAMYLCASSLTSVLGGEQFFGPGTRLTVL.